This is a list of T cell receptor beta chains from one sample in a study of OX40 agonist ivuxolimab in advanced cancers. Assay: immunoSEQ multiplex PCR; the TCRdb copy retains only in-frame clones and omits some. The profile shows 100,000 or so clones, about 92% of them singletons. Material: CD4+ or CD8+ T cells sorted from blood, obtained in a trial of the OX40 agonist ivuxolimab. These receptor sequences come from an adult with an advanced solid tumor such as melanoma, head and neck, liver or kidney cancer. The CDR3 runs from the conserved cysteine through the conserved F or W. The order of the fields is J gene, clone size, V gene, CDR3 protein. Clone size is not always given. Where it is, it says once, few, many or a class for expanded clones.

j_gene: TRBJ1-2; abundance: .; v_gene: TRBV5-6; CDR3aa: CASSLERTGSIQDGYTF
j_gene: TRBJ2-2; abundance: .; v_gene: TRBV6-5; CDR3aa: CASSTNPGIAGELFF
j_gene: TRBJ1-1; abundance: .; v_gene: TRBV6-5; CDR3aa: CASSPYDRVNTEAFF
j_gene: TRBJ1-5; abundance: .; v_gene: TRBV28; CDR3aa: CASSSVFEYANFNSNQPQHF
j_gene: TRBJ1-2; abundance: once; v_gene: TRBV25-1; CDR3aa: CASSETVTYGYTF
j_gene: TRBJ2-7; abundance: .; v_gene: TRBV27; CDR3aa: CASSLAGTNEQYF
j_gene: TRBJ2-7; abundance: .; v_gene: TRBV28; CDR3aa: CASSEPQVTYEQYF
j_gene: TRBJ1-5; abundance: .; v_gene: TRBV7-6; CDR3aa: CASSLYPGAGSQYSNQPQHF
j_gene: TRBJ1-2; abundance: .; v_gene: TRBV6-6; CDR3aa: CASSYGREGYTF
j_gene: TRBJ1-6; abundance: .; v_gene: TRBV5-8; CDR3aa: CASSFWSYEGFTPLHF
j_gene: TRBJ2-5; abundance: .; v_gene: TRBV4-3; CDR3aa: CASSQDRTSGGTETQYF
j_gene: TRBJ2-3; abundance: .; v_gene: TRBV5-6; CDR3aa: CASSLVREEFDTQYF
j_gene: TRBJ2-5; abundance: .; v_gene: TRBV19; CDR3aa: CASSIGGRLSFGTQYF
j_gene: .; abundance: .; v_gene: TRBV7-9; CDR3aa: CASSPDRAYEQYF
j_gene: TRBJ2-3; abundance: .; v_gene: TRBV18; CDR3aa: CASSPGYLDTQYF
j_gene: TRBJ2-1; abundance: .; v_gene: TRBV6-5; CDR3aa: CASSYSQGQNNEQFF
j_gene: TRBJ2-3; abundance: .; v_gene: TRBV6-5; CDR3aa: CASSYSPTPDTQYF
j_gene: TRBJ1-2; abundance: .; v_gene: TRBV7-9; CDR3aa: CASSFDRGNGYTF
j_gene: TRBJ1-5; abundance: .; v_gene: TRBV6-1; CDR3aa: CASSGRDSNQPQHF
j_gene: TRBJ2-1; abundance: .; v_gene: TRBV2; CDR3aa: CASSEGQGSYNEQFF
j_gene: TRBJ1-5; abundance: few; v_gene: TRBV5-6; CDR3aa: CASSYGVNQPQHF
j_gene: TRBJ1-2; abundance: .; v_gene: TRBV14; CDR3aa: CASSYGTLDGYTF
j_gene: TRBJ2-5; abundance: .; v_gene: TRBV9; CDR3aa: CASSVGGSAETQYF
j_gene: TRBJ2-7; abundance: .; v_gene: TRBV6-1; CDR3aa: CASRAQGSYEQYF
j_gene: TRBJ1-1; abundance: .; v_gene: TRBV6-5; CDR3aa: CASSYSPGMNTEAFF
j_gene: TRBJ1-2; abundance: once; v_gene: TRBV7-9; CDR3aa: CASRAGAPSTNYGYTF
j_gene: TRBJ2-3; abundance: once; v_gene: TRBV4-1; CDR3aa: CASSLTSGSTDTQYF
j_gene: TRBJ1-3; abundance: .; v_gene: TRBV5-1; CDR3aa: CASSFDPTGSGNTIYF
j_gene: TRBJ2-3; abundance: once; v_gene: TRBV28; CDR3aa: CASSFLGDTQYF
j_gene: TRBJ2-1; abundance: .; v_gene: TRBV6-5; CDR3aa: CASRIGDRAVEQFF